Below, 24 T cell receptor beta chains from the same sample are listed, as sequenced in a study of response to subunit inactivated influenza vaccine. TCRdb used MiXCR to reprocess the RT-PCR reads, holding one entry per CDR3 protein. The sample has roughly 570,000 distinct CDR3 sequences, 10% to 15% seen once. This specimen consisted of PBMCs from blood, obtained more than 35 days after vaccination. All receptors come from a man in his fifties or sixties who received an inactivated influenza vaccine.

This clonotype has more than one count but fewer than ten. The chain couples TRBV9 to TRBJ2-1; D remains ambiguous. This CDR3 region has 15 residues. Germline CDR1 is SGDLS and CDR2 is YYNGEE. The ends were cut back, 0 bases at V and 3 bases at J, with 10 bases in the middle. The CDR3 loop reads CASSVDPQFYNEQFF. CDR3 in DNA: TGTGCCAGCAGCGTAGATCCCCAGTTCTACAATGAGCAGTTCTTC.

This clonotype was found a few times. J is TRBJ2-7 and V is TRBV7-8; TRBD1 or TRBD2 may be the D gene (5 bases each). The CDR3 extends over 15 amino acids. V gave up 4 bases and J gave up 0 bases, with 13 bases separating them. In germline, CDR1 is SGHVS, CDR2 FQNEAQ. The chain's CDR3 is CASSSRDGISYEQYF. In DNA, the CDR3 is TGTGCCAGCAGCTCCCGGGACGGCATCTCCTACGAGCAGTACTTC.

The V gene is TRBV12-3 or TRBV12-4, the J gene TRBJ1-4, with D perhaps TRBD1 (6 bases). This CDR3 has 16 amino acids. The V end was cut by 6 bases, the J end by 8 bases, with 22 bases between. The chain's CDR3 is CASSPAGAGAGEKLFF. As DNA, the CDR3 is TGTGCCAGCAGCCCGGCCGGGGCGGGGGCAGGGGAAAAACTGTTTTTT.

CDR3 sequence: CSARDRRETQYF. The CDR3 nucleotides read TGCAGTGCTAGAGATCGGCGTGAGACCCAGTACTTC. This chain connects TRBV20-1 to TRBJ2-5, with D unclear. V was trimmed by 0 bases and J by 5 bases, leaving 7 bases between them. The V gene's germline CDR1 is DFQATT and CDR2 SNEGSKA (reference sequence). The CDR3 is 12 residues long.

The chain has TRBV20-1 and TRBJ2-5; no definite D call. Trimming left V 1 base short and J 0 bases short, with 6 bases between. The CDR3 has 13 residues. From germline, CDR1 is DFQATT and CDR2 SNEGSKA (reference sequence). The CDR3 coding sequence is TGCAGTGCTAGAGGGCTAGACCAAGAGACCCAGTACTTC. Protein sequence: CSARGLDQETQYF.

The chain uses TRBV5-5 and TRBJ1-1; D perhaps matches TRBD1 (5 bases). The CDR3 runs 13 residues. V was trimmed by 4 bases and J by 4 bases, leaving 11 bases between them. CDR1 SGHKS and CDR2 YYEKEE come from the germline V gene (reference sequence). The CDR3 is CASSTGTRTEAFF. DNA for the CDR3: TGTGCCAGCAGCACCGGGACGCGCACTGAAGCTTTCTTT.

The rearrangement uses TRBV2 and TRBJ2-7; weak D call: TRBD1 (6 bases). Germline values: CDR1 SNHLY, CDR2 FYNNEI. The CDR3 consists of 14 residues. With 4 bases removed from V and 2 bases from J, the gap between germline ends came to 12 bases. The CDR3 reads CASSGTVGPYEQYF. DNA of the CDR3: TGTGCCAGCAGTGGGACAGTCGGCCCCTACGAGCAGTACTTC. Full variable domain (rest looked up from reference TRBV2 and TRBJ2-7): EPEVTQTPSHQVTQMGQEVILRCVPISNHLYFYWYRQILGQKVEFLVSFYNNEISEKSEIFDDQFSVERPDGSNFTLKIRSTKLEDSAMYFCASSGTVGPYEQYFGPGTRLTVT.

This clonotype was picked up one time. The chain is built from TRBV7-2 and TRBJ2-5; D is perhaps TRBD1 (6 bases). V gave up 11 bases and J gave up 2 bases, with 15 bases separating them. CDR1 is SGHTA, CDR2 FQGNSA, per germline. The CDR3 is 13 residues long. The CDR3 spells CAGRTALQETQYF. CDR3 bases: TGTGCCGGAAGGACAGCGTTACAAGAGACCCAGTACTTC.

The chain joins TRBV20-1 to TRBJ2-7; D remains ambiguous. The CDR3 runs 14 residues. V shed 3 bases and J shed 1 base, with 13 bases lying between them. Germline CDR1 DFQATT, CDR2 SNEGSKA (reference sequence). The CDR3 loop reads CSASYSPLSYEQYF. In DNA form, the CDR3 reads TGCAGTGCTAGTTACAGTCCTCTTTCCTACGAGCAGTACTTC.

This chain joins TRBV28 and TRBJ2-1, with 9 bases aligning to TRBD2. The ends lost 3 bases at V and 6 bases at J; junction bases unmatched: 3. This CDR3 region has 14 residues. Germline assignment: CDR1 MDHEN and CDR2 SYDVKM. The CDR3 loop reads CASSFAGGVNEQFF. The CDR3 region has the DNA TGTGCCAGCAGTTTTGCGGGAGGGGTCAATGAGCAGTTCTTC. The full variable domain, with the rest looked up from reference TRBV28 and TRBJ2-1, is DVKVTQSSRYLVKRTGEKVFLECVQDMDHENMFWYRQDPGLGLRLIYFSYDVKMKEKGDIPEGYSVSREKKERFSLILESASTNQTSMYLCASSFAGGVNEQFFGPGTRLTVL.

This clonotype was seen more than once but under ten times. The rearrangement links TRBV12-3 or TRBV12-4 to TRBJ1-2; D is uncertain. Trimming pared 3 bases from V and 0 bases from J, leaving 8 bases between. The CDR3 extends over 14 amino acids. This chain's CDR3 is CASSFRVANYGYTF. The DNA of the CDR3 is TGTGCCAGCAGTTTTAGGGTAGCTAACTATGGCTACACCTTC.

Many counts were recorded for this clonotype. The gene calls are TRBV7-2 and TRBJ2-5; 7 bases agree with TRBD1. V trimming: 4 bases; J trimming: 4 bases; junction bases outside the gene matches: 6. Looked up from germline, CDR1 is SGHTA and CDR2 is FQGNSA. This CDR3 region has 14 residues. The CDR3 here is CASSSRTGLETQYF. The DNA of the CDR3 is TGTGCCAGCAGCTCGAGGACAGGTTTAGAGACCCAGTACTTC.

V usage is TRBV10-3 and J usage is TRBJ2-6; TRBD1 agrees at 8 bases. This CDR3 is built from 17 residues. Losses at the gene ends were 4 bases for V and 3 bases for J; bases not matched to a gene: 8. CDR1 ENHRY and CDR2 SYGVKD come from the germline V gene. CDR3 loop: CAISAAQGARGANVLTF. The CDR3 DNA reads as TGTGCCATCAGTGCAGCTCAGGGGGCGCGTGGGGCCAACGTCCTGACTTTC.

This rearrangement joins TRBV3-1 to TRBJ2-7, with no clear D. Trimming removed 0 bases from V and 6 bases from J, with 6 bases in between. The CDR3 runs to 12 residues. Per germline, CDR1 LGHDT and CDR2 YNNKEL (reference sequence). Here the CDR3 DNA reads TGTGCCAGCAGCCAAGATCGGTCCGAGCAGTACTTC. Its translation: CASSQDRSEQYF.

This clonotype has a handful of counts. A read error may account for a junction end that differs from germline. The gene calls are TRBV4-3 and TRBJ2-5; D is unclear. This CDR3 is built from 13 residues. The V gene's germline CDR1 is LGHNA and CDR2 YSLEER. CDR3 DNA: TGCGTCAGCAGCCGAGAGCAGCAAGAGACCCAGTACTTC. It encodes CVSSREQQETQYF.

The chain has TRBV20-1 and TRBJ2-1; 11 nucleotides agree with TRBD2. Germline values: CDR1 DFQATT, CDR2 SNEGSKA (reference sequence). The CDR3 sequence is 13 residues long. The V segment lost 5 bases and the J segment 8 bases; nucleotides outside the gene matches: 5. The CDR3 reads CSAQGLAVHEQFF. The CDR3 DNA reads as TGCAGTGCTCAGGGACTAGCGGTACATGAGCAGTTCTTC.

This clonotype was picked up a small number of times. This chain uses TRBV5-1 with TRBJ1-3; a weak D match, TRBD1 (5 bases). Germline V lookup: CDR1 SGHRS, CDR2 YFSETQ. The CDR3 sequence is 16 residues long. V was pared by 0 bases and J by 0 bases, with 10 bases between. CDR3 DNA: TGCGCCAGCAGCTTGGTGCCGGGGACCTCTGGAAACACCATATATTTT. This translates into CASSLVPGTSGNTIYF. The whole variable domain, remainder taken from reference TRBV5-1 and TRBJ1-3, is KAGVTQTPRYLIKTRGQQVTLSCSPISGHRSVSWYQQTPGQGLQFLFEYFSETQRNKGNFPGRFSGRQFSNSRSEMNVSTLELGDSALYLCASSLVPGTSGNTIYFGEGSWLTVV.

This clonotype was observed at least ten times. The chain has TRBV12-3 or TRBV12-4 and TRBJ2-2, with a tentative D call TRBD2 (5 bases). The CDR3 extends over 11 amino acids. V was cut by 7 bases and J by 8 bases, with 8 bases left in between. CDR3: CASTRGGELFF. In DNA, the CDR3 is TGTGCCAGCACTCGCGGGGGGGAGCTGTTTTTT.

The chain recombines TRBV18 with TRBJ2-5, with TRBD1 matching 8 bases. This CDR3 spans 13 amino acids. Germline-derived CDR1 and CDR2 are KGHSH and LQKENI. J was trimmed by 2 bases and V by 8 bases; bases with no gene match: 4. The CDR3 bases are TGTGCCAGCCATGACAGGGGTCAAGAGACCCAGTACTTC. Its protein product is CASHDRGQETQYF.

This clonotype has at least ten counts. The V gene is TRBV12-3 or TRBV12-4, the J gene TRBJ1-5; 8 nucleotides align to TRBD1. V dropped 5 bases and J dropped 1; count of bases not matched to a gene: 4. The CDR3 runs 15 residues. This CDR3 reads CASSRQGASNQPQHF. CDR3 bases: TGTGCCAGCAGTCGCCAGGGGGCCAGCAATCAGCCCCAGCATTTT.

This clonotype was observed a few times. The chain carries TRBV7-6 and TRBJ1-6, with 7 bases lining up with TRBD1. This CDR3 contains 14 residues. The ends lost 5 bases at V and 9 bases at J; junction bases unmatched: 7. Germline V gene lookup returns CDR1 SGHVS and CDR2 FNYEAQ. CDR3 protein: CASSPQGMSSPLHF. As DNA, the CDR3 is TGTGCCAGCAGCCCACAGGGGATGAGTTCACCCCTCCACTTT.

The V call is TRBV30, the J call TRBJ1-1; no clear D gene. Trimming removed 0 bases at V and 10 bases at J, with 12 bases between. The CDR3 spans 12 residues. Germline CDR1 is GTSNPN and CDR2 is SVGIG (reference sequence). CDR3 region: CAWSVSGFIAFF. The DNA for the CDR3 is TGTGCCTGGAGTGTCTCAGGTTTTATAGCTTTCTTT.

CDR3 residues: CASSPNREPTYEQYF. The CDR3 DNA reads TGCGCCAGCAGCCCGAACAGGGAACCCACTTACGAGCAGTACTTC. The V gene is TRBV5-1, the J gene TRBJ2-7; a possible D gene is TRBD1 (6 bases). This CDR3 region has 15 residues. The V end was cut by 4 bases, the J end by 4 bases, with 18 bases between. Per germline, CDR1 SGHRS and CDR2 YFSETQ.

J is TRBJ2-6 and V is TRBV6-5; no definite D call. The CDR3 covers 15 residues. The germline V gene encodes CDR1 MNHEY and CDR2 SVGAGI. V lost 2 bases to trimming and J lost 1 base, with 6 bases between them. The CDR3 region is CASSYGVSGANVLTF. CDR3 in DNA: TGTGCCAGCAGTTACGGTGTTTCTGGGGCCAACGTCCTGACTTTC.